These T cell receptor beta chains were read from a single sample in a study of T-cell memory formation after mild COVID-19. Using its own MiXCR run on the 5' RACE reads, TCRdb lists one record per CDR3 protein. The sample carries fewer than 150,000 distinct CDR3 sequences, 22% recorded once. Sequencing was carried out using PBMCs or a T cell subset sorted from them (not recorded which). These receptors all come from a man aged 18 to 30 who had mild COVID-19 (a few samples of this study predate the infection). Cell type and time point are not known. CDR3s include the opening cysteine and the closing phenylalanine or tryptophan. A D gene is named only where the DNA matches it firmly. The listing skips clone size in some rows; elsewhere it reads once, few, many or a size class.

D	V	J	size	CDR3	DNA
-	TRBV12-3/TRBV12-4	TRBJ2-7	many	CASSLAGGRQYEQYF	TGTGCCAGCAGTTTAGCTGGGGGGCGCCAGTACGAGCAGTACTTC
-	TRBV5-6	TRBJ1-2	few	CASSPGGGRGGYTF	TGTGCCAGCAGTCCCGGCGGAGGTCGTGGTGGCTACACCTTC
TRBD2	TRBV6-5	TRBJ2-1	few	CASSYSAGDVNEQFF	TGTGCCAGCAGTTACTCGGCGGGGGACGTCAATGAGCAGTTCTTC
-	TRBV4-1	TRBJ2-3	-	CASSQFVIDTQYF	TGCGCCAGCAGCCAATTTGTCATCGATACGCAGTATTTT
TRBD1	TRBV6-5	TRBJ2-3	once	CASSYGDRVGWGFTDTQYF	TGTGCCAGCAGTTATGGGGACAGGGTTGGCTGGGGGTTCACAGATACGCAGTATTTT
-	TRBV7-6	TRBJ2-1	few	CASSLPQTGRPNEQFF	TGTGCCAGCAGCTTACCCCAGACGGGGCGACCCAATGAGCAGTTCTTC
-	TRBV3-1	TRBJ1-2	-	CASSQDRRIPDGYTF	TGTGCCAGCAGCCAAGATCGGCGGATTCCGGATGGCTACACCTTC
-	TRBV6-5	TRBJ2-1	few	CASSYSNPGAGGSYNEQFF	TGTGCCAGCAGTTACTCGAACCCGGGGGCCGGGGGCTCCTACAATGAGCAGTTCTTC
TRBD2	TRBV2	TRBJ2-5	few	CASWSGYGDYKETQYF	TGTGCCAGCTGGTCCGGGTACGGGGACTACAAAGAGACCCAGTACTTC
TRBD2	TRBV7-9	TRBJ2-7	-	CASTAPGGDYEQYF	TGTGCCAGCACCGCCCCGGGAGGGGACTACGAGCAGTACTTC
TRBD2	TRBV7-6	TRBJ2-5	-	CASSLVPSGQETQYF	TGTGCCAGCAGCTTAGTGCCTAGCGGACAAGAGACCCAGTACTTC
TRBD2	TRBV7-3	TRBJ2-2	few	CASSPATSGGLYTGELFF	TGTGCCAGCAGCCCTGCGACTAGCGGGGGGCTATACACCGGGGAGCTGTTTTTT
-	TRBV2	TRBJ1-3	few	CASRGGAWRSGNTIYF	TGTGCCAGCAGAGGAGGTGCCTGGCGCTCTGGAAACACCATATATTTT
-	TRBV5-1	TRBJ1-1	-	CASSLRPFGQFVENTEAFF	TGCGCCAGCAGCTTACGCCCTTTCGGACAGTTTGTGGAGAACACTGAAGCTTTCTTT
-	TRBV4-1	TRBJ2-3	few	CASSQGPPPDTQYF	TGCGCCAGCAGCCAAGGGCCCCCCCCAGATACGCAGTATTTT
-	TRBV4-1	TRBJ2-7	few	CASSQDPGPSYEQYF	TGCGCCAGCAGCCAAGACCCAGGCCCCTCCTACGAGCAGTACTTC
-	TRBV6-5	TRBJ2-2	few	CASSYSRGNTGELFF	TGTGCCAGCAGTTACTCTCGCGGTAACACCGGGGAGCTGTTTTTT